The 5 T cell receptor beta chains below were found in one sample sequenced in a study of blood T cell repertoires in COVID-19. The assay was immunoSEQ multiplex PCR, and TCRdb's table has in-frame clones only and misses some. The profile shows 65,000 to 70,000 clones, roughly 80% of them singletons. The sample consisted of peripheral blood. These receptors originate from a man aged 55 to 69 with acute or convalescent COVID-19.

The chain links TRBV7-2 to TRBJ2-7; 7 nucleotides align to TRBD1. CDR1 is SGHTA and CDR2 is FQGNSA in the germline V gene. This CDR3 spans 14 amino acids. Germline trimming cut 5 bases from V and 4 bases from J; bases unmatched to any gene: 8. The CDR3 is CASSPGTVGYEQYF. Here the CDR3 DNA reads TGTGCCAGCAGCCCCGGGACAGTTGGGTACGAGCAGTACTTC.

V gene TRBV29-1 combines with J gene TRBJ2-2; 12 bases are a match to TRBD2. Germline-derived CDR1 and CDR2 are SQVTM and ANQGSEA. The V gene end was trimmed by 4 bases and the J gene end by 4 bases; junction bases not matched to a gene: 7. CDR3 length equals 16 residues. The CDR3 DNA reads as TGCAGCGTTGTCCCTAGCGGGGGGGCGGTCACCGGGGAGCTGTTTTTT. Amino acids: CSVVPSGGAVTGELFF.

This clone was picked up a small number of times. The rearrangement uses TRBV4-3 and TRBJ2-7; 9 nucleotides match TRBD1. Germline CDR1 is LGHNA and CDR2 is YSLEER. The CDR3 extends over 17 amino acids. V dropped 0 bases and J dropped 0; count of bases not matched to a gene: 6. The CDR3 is CASSQEVGTGLSYEQYF. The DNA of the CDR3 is TGCGCCAGCAGCCAAGAGGTAGGGACAGGGCTCTCCTACGAGCAGTACTTC.

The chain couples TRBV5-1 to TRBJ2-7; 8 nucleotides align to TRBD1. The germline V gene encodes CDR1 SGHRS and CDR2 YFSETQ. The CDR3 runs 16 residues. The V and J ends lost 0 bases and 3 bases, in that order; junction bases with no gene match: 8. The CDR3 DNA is TGCGCCAGCAGCTTGGCCCCGACAGGGGACCTCTACGAGCAGTACTTC. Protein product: CASSLAPTGDLYEQYF. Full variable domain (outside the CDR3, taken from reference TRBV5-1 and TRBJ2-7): KAGVTQTPRYLIKTRGQQVTLSCSPISGHRSVSWYQQTPGQGLQFLFEYFSETQRNKGNFPGRFSGRQFSNSRSEMNVSTLELGDSALYLCASSLAPTGDLYEQYFGPGTRLTVT.

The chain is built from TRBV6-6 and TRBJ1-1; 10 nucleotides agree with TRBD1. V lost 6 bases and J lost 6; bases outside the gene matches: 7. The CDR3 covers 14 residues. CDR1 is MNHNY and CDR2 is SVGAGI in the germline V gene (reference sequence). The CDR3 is CASRSRDRGSEAFF. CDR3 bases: TGTGCCAGCAGATCCCGGGACAGGGGCTCTGAAGCTTTCTTT.